The TCR beta chain under discussion was sequenced for a study of shared clonotypes between healthy human individuals. Assay: immunoSEQ multiplex PCR; the TCRdb copy retains only in-frame clones and omits some. The sample contains around 1,900,000 clones, 90% to 95% of which appear only once. The CDR3 is made up of 19 amino acids. V shed 0 bases and J 3 bases; nucleotides not matched to a gene: 14. Germline V gene lookup returns CDR1 LGHNA and CDR2 YSLEER. Terminally differentiated effector memory CD45RA+ cells were left out of the naive CD8 fraction, which was CD45RO-negative and positively selected for CCR7.

This clonotype originated in a young man in good health. Some clones in this sample may be carry-over from other donors' samples. The chain is built from TRBV4-3 and TRBJ2-3; 8 bases map to TRBD1. Sequenced input: naive CD8+ T cells from PBMCs. The CDR3 here is CASSQEMRWAGGLTDTQYF. Here the CDR3 DNA reads TGCGCCAGCAGCCAAGAAATGAGGTGGGCAGGGGGCTTGACAGATACGCAGTATTTT.